What follows describes a single TCR beta chain. Germline loops: CDR1 SGHAT, CDR2 FQNNGV. Trimming removed 2 bases from V and 4 bases from J, with 12 bases in between. This CDR3 has 14 residues. Profiling relied on immunoSEQ multiplex PCR, and the TCRdb table lists in-frame clones only, not all of them. The top ten clones hold 5.8% of a sample with 75,000 to 80,000 clones, under 95% of them seen once. The data belong to a study of blood T cell repertoires in COVID-19. The chain carries TRBV11-2 and TRBJ2-7; perhaps TRBD2 as D (5 bases). The clonotype comes from a human donor in a cohort sampled during active COVID-19. The sequenced sample consisted of peripheral blood. This CDR3 reads CASSLSGAEYEQYF. CDR3 nucleotides: TGTGCCAGCAGCTTAAGCGGAGCAGAGTACGAGCAGTACTTC.